This is a list of T cell receptor beta chains from one sample in a study of T cell changes during pregnancy in multiple sclerosis. Repertoires were generated with immunoSEQ multiplex PCR, while TCRdb's copy carries only in-frame clones and drops some. In the table there are 60,000 to 70,000 clones, just over 90% of which are singletons. The material was peripheral blood, obtained in the second trimester of pregnancy. These receptor sequences come from a female donor with multiple sclerosis, enrolled in a pregnancy study. Each CDR3 is given without its conserved first and last residue. The order of the fields is V gene, CDR3 protein.

V gene: TRBV30
CDR3 protein: AWSLDSEKLF

V gene: TRBV2
CDR3 protein: ASRPTGWYT

V gene: TRBV4-2
CDR3 protein: ASSLELAGGYEQY

V gene: TRBV7-9
CDR3 protein: ASSLATGGYGYT

V gene: TRBV12-5
CDR3 protein: ASGLRLAGEGAKNIQY

V gene: TRBV9
CDR3 protein: ASSVDVGQGSTDTQY

V gene: TRBV9
CDR3 protein: ASSVLPGEDYGYT

V gene: TRBV30
CDR3 protein: AWTLGGGVNEQF

V gene: TRBV5-1
CDR3 protein: ASSLGGGREETQY

V gene: TRBV10-3
CDR3 protein: AISATSGSSSTDTQY

V gene: TRBV6-5
CDR3 protein: ASSSTSGYSNQPQH

V gene: TRBV19
CDR3 protein: ASSIMGLAGTDTQY

V gene: TRBV2
CDR3 protein: ASMALAGVETQY

V gene: TRBV6-5
CDR3 protein: ASSLDREVGPQH

V gene: TRBV18
CDR3 protein: ASSGALGNTEAF

V gene: TRBV19
CDR3 protein: ASSADRGSGNTIY

V gene: TRBV30
CDR3 protein: AWSTPRERELEQY

V gene: TRBV7-6
CDR3 protein: ASSLSGGANTGELF

V gene: TRBV7-2
CDR3 protein: ASSPPLAGGHDEQY

V gene: TRBV10-1
CDR3 protein: ASSTGTLMGETQY

V gene: TRBV9
CDR3 protein: ASSVGTGWAGPQH

V gene: TRBV2
CDR3 protein: ASSDTGNGKSQH

V gene: TRBV30
CDR3 protein: AWKELAESTDTQY

V gene: TRBV2
CDR3 protein: ASSDSSGSYNEQF

V gene: TRBV28
CDR3 protein: ASSPRTGYT

V gene: TRBV7-2
CDR3 protein: ASSRLARSTDTQY

V gene: TRBV7-9
CDR3 protein: ASSLLQTTSGQGCEQY

V gene: TRBV7-2
CDR3 protein: ASTVTGTNTEAF

V gene: TRBV7-9
CDR3 protein: ASSFRPTGQNTEAF

V gene: TRBV18
CDR3 protein: ASSSPGQRSSYNSPLH

V gene: TRBV7-2
CDR3 protein: ASSPEAQSYGYT

V gene: TRBV4-2
CDR3 protein: ASSHESKGHTEAF

V gene: TRBV6-6
CDR3 protein: ASSVAGERGTQY

V gene: TRBV6-5
CDR3 protein: ASSYSSQNTEAF

V gene: TRBV30
CDR3 protein: AWEGQGDEQY

V gene: TRBV11-1
CDR3 protein: ASSTTSGVADTQY

V gene: TRBV7-3
CDR3 protein: ASSLYRDSTEAF

V gene: TRBV7-9
CDR3 protein: ASGGRPYEQY

V gene: TRBV7-2
CDR3 protein: ASSYSAGTLSGNTIY

V gene: TRBV27
CDR3 protein: ASSPGTGYNEQF

V gene: TRBV4-2
CDR3 protein: ASSQTSAPVNEQF

V gene: TRBV9
CDR3 protein: ASSVGTGQGEQF

V gene: TRBV5-6
CDR3 protein: ASSPAPTENTEAF

V gene: TRBV14
CDR3 protein: ASSQRAKGDTGELF

V gene: TRBV5-1
CDR3 protein: ASTDPTTGTEKLF

V gene: TRBV7-9
CDR3 protein: ASSFQDYGYT

V gene: TRBV19
CDR3 protein: ASSTTIQGPDYEQY

V gene: TRBV19
CDR3 protein: ASSIAPIYGYT

V gene: TRBV10-3
CDR3 protein: ASRDLLDTGELF

V gene: TRBV9
CDR3 protein: ASSSRSGGSTEAF

V gene: TRBV19
CDR3 protein: ASSTHRPYNQPQH

V gene: TRBV6-1
CDR3 protein: ASNVEGTGGYEQY

V gene: TRBV5-1
CDR3 protein: ASSLLSSTGELF

V gene: TRBV9
CDR3 protein: ASSVGAAGFHGEQF

V gene: TRBV9
CDR3 protein: ASSVVPSGTLGDEQF

V gene: TRBV2
CDR3 protein: ASENAGTPYNEQF